The 3 T cell receptor beta chains reported below all come from one sample, sequenced in a study of blood T cell repertoires in COVID-19. Sequenced by immunoSEQ multiplex PCR; TCRdb stores in-frame clones only, minus some. The data show approximately 200,000 clones, about nine tenths seen once. Sequencing input: peripheral blood. The receptor set was obtained from a man aged 45-65 years with acute or convalescent COVID-19.

The chain carries TRBV11-1 and TRBJ1-2; 7 nucleotides line up with TRBD1. The trim removed 6 bases at V and 4 bases at J, leaving 5 bases unmatched. The CDR3 loop spans 13 amino acids. Looked up from germline, CDR1 is SGHAT and CDR2 is FQDESV (reference sequence). CDR3 DNA sequence: TGTGCCAGCAGTCCCGACAGGGCCTATGGCTACACCTTC. The encoded protein is CASSPDRAYGYTF.

J is TRBJ1-3 and V is TRBV28, with D tentatively TRBD1 (5 bases). The V end lost 8 bases, the J end lost 0 bases, and 14 bases lay between the germline ends. The V gene's germline CDR1 is MDHEN and CDR2 SYDVKM. The CDR3 covers 15 residues. CDR3 nucleotide sequence: TGTGCCAGCGGAGGGACGCCAAACTCTGGAAACACCATATATTTT. Its protein product is CASGGTPNSGNTIYF.

This chain links TRBV7-3 with TRBJ1-1; 7 positions match TRBD1. Germline V CDR1 and CDR2: SGHTA, FQGTGA. The CDR3 is made up of 15 amino acids. With 2 bases clipped from V and 11 bases from J, the junction kept 14 bases outside the gene matches. The CDR3 DNA reads TGTGCCAGCAGCTTACAGGGACAGACCCCCTGGAAGGCTTTCTTT. This gives the protein CASSLQGQTPWKAFF.